The 8 T cell receptor beta chains given below trace back to one sample, sequenced in a study of neoadjuvant anti-PD-1 for oral cavity cancer (dated by TCRdb to the early 2020s). The time point label corresponds to: before neoadjuvant nivolumab. Libraries were made using the immunoSEQ multiplex PCR assay. The table was pulled from immuneACCESS by TCRdb, which kept in-frame rearrangements only. Such tables lose some clones; where checked, under half of the loss comes from unresolved V genes, and the rest has no known cause. Recorded for this sample are about 14,000 clones; around 70% of them occurred a single time. Approximately 2% of the sample goes to the ten largest clones. The sample was PBMCs, taken before nivolumab (anti-PD-1) treatment. These receptors originate from a person aged 40 to 85 with oral cavity squamous cell carcinoma.

The J gene is TRBJ2-1, the V gene TRBV27; 7 positions match TRBD2. V was pared by 1 base and J by 1 base, with 7 bases of the junction left unmatched. This CDR3 spans 17 amino acids. The germline CDR1 and CDR2 sequences are MNHEY and SMNVEV (reference sequence). CDR3 in DNA: TGTGCCAGCAGTTTATACTTCGGCGGGAGATCCTACAATGAGCAGTTCTTC. Translating it yields CASSLYFGGRSYNEQFF.

In this sample, this clone turned up once. The chain joins TRBV5-1 to TRBJ1-1; TRBD1 agrees at 7 bases. After removal of 3 bases from V and 5 bases from J, the junction contained 7 bases not matched to a gene. Germline V gene data show CDR1 as SGHRS and CDR2 as YFSETQ. The CDR3 extends over 14 amino acids. CDR3 nucleotides: TGCGCCAGCAGCTCTACAGGGGATCGGACTGAAGCTTTCTTT. This translates into CASSSTGDRTEAFF.

CDR3 nucleotide sequence: TGTGCCAGCAGCTTAAGTAGCGGGAGTTTCAATGAGCAGTTCTTC. The encoded protein is CASSLSSGSFNEQFF. The V gene is TRBV7-2, the J gene TRBJ2-1; TRBD2 agrees at 9 bases. V trimming: 2 bases; J trimming: 6 bases; junction bases outside the gene matches: 5. Looked up from germline, CDR1 is SGHTA and CDR2 is FQGNSA. The CDR3 contains 15 residues.

The genes are TRBV7-8 and TRBJ2-5, with D unclear. The CDR3 runs 11 residues. V lost 4 bases, J lost 6 bases, and 6 bases lay in between. The V gene's germline CDR1 is SGHVS and CDR2 FQNEAQ. Written as DNA, the CDR3 is TGTGCCAGCAGCTCGGAGCAGACCCAGTACTTC. Encoded protein: CASSSEQTQYF. Full variable domain (remainder filled in from reference TRBV7-8 and TRBJ2-5): GAGVSQSPRYKVAKRGQDVALRCDPISGHVSLFWYQQALGQGPEFLTYFQNEAQLDKSGLPSDRFFAERPEGSVSTLKIQRTQQEDSAVYLCASSSEQTQYFGPGTRLLVL.

This clone was seen more than once but under ten times. The chain uses TRBV7-3 and TRBJ1-1; D gene unclear. The CDR3 has 12 residues. Germline V gives CDR1 SGHTA, CDR2 FQGTGA. V lost 10 bases and J 6 bases, leaving 15 bases between the germline ends. CDR3 sequence (DNA): TGTGCCACCGGGTGGGGAAGGGCTGAAGCTTTCTTT. Protein sequence: CATGWGRAEAFF.

The chain joins TRBV5-1 to TRBJ1-1, with D uncertain. Germline-derived CDR1 and CDR2 are SGHRS and YFSETQ. The CDR3 runs 14 residues. V shed 2 bases and J shed 5 bases, with 13 bases lying between them. DNA of the CDR3: TGCGCCAGCAGCTTAGGGATTGAATGGACTGAAGCTTTCTTT. Amino acids: CASSLGIEWTEAFF.

J is TRBJ2-1 and V is TRBV7-9; D tentatively reads TRBD1 or TRBD2 (5 bases each). There are 15 residues in the CDR3. CDR1 is SEHNR and CDR2 is FQNEAQ in the germline V gene (reference sequence). Trimming removed 5 bases at V and 6 bases at J, with 17 bases between. The CDR3 sequence is CASSPSGGVLNEQFF. The CDR3 bases are TGTGCCAGCAGCCCCTCTGGGGGAGTCCTCAATGAGCAGTTCTTC.

V is TRBV19 and J is TRBJ1-5, with D unresolved. Germline values: CDR1 LNHDA, CDR2 SQIVND (reference sequence). V was shortened by 4 bases and J by 7 bases, with 14 bases between the two germline ends. The CDR3 runs 14 residues. The CDR3 DNA reads as TGTGCCAGTAGTAATAGGAGGGATTCGCAGCCCCAGCATTTT. It encodes CASSNRRDSQPQHF.